These T cell receptor beta chains were read from a single sample in a study of CDR3 diversity in severe acne. MiXCR was run by TCRdb on the PCR reads, yielding one entry per CDR3 protein. Among tens of thousands of distinct CDR3 sequences listed, 50% to 65% were seen once. Sequenced sample: blood. The origin of the receptors is a male donor in good health, without acne. The CDR3 runs from the conserved cysteine through the conserved F or W. Fields, in order: J gene, clone size, D gene, V gene, CDR3 DNA, CDR3 protein. The D gene is left open where the match is weak. Size values are once, few and many counts, or a class for expanded clones, and some rows have none.

J: TRBJ2-3
size: many
D: -
V: TRBV6-5
DNA: TGTGCCACGCGCCGGAGTCCCCCAGATACGCAGTATTTT
CDR3: CATRRSPPDTQYF

J: TRBJ2-5
size: -
D: TRBD1
V: TRBV12-3/TRBV12-4
DNA: TGTGCCAGCAGATGGGACAGGGAGGGAGAGACCCAGTACTTC
CDR3: CASRWDREGETQYF

J: TRBJ2-3
size: many
D: -
V: TRBV3-1
DNA: TGTGCCAGCAGTTTAGCGGATAGCACAGATACGCAGTATTTT
CDR3: CASSLADSTDTQYF

J: TRBJ2-2
size: few
D: -
V: TRBV29-1
DNA: TGCAGCGTTGTGACGCAGGCGAACACCGGGGAGCTGTTTTTT
CDR3: CSVVTQANTGELFF

J: TRBJ1-5
size: once
D: -
V: TRBV5-6
DNA: TGTGCCAGCAGCGCCCTAGGCGATCAGCCCCTGCATTTT
CDR3: CASSALGDQPLHF

J: TRBJ1-1
size: -
D: TRBD1
V: TRBV7-9
DNA: TGTGCCAGCAGCCAACAGGGGTTTGCTGAAGCTTTCTTT
CDR3: CASSQQGFAEAFF

J: TRBJ2-2
size: many
D: -
V: TRBV12-2
DNA: TGTGCAAGTCGCTTAGCCGAGGACTTCACCGGGGAGCTGTTTTTT
CDR3: CASRLAEDFTGELFF

J: TRBJ1-1
size: few
D: -
V: TRBV10-3
DNA: TGTGCCATTCGAGAAATAGACAGAAGGAACACTGAAGCTTTCTTT
CDR3: CAIREIDRRNTEAFF

J: TRBJ2-5
size: many
D: -
V: TRBV12-3/TRBV12-4
DNA: TGTGCCAGCAGCCCCCCGGACAACCAAGAGACCCAGTACTTC
CDR3: CASSPPDNQETQYF

J: TRBJ2-5
size: many
D: TRBD2
V: TRBV29-1
DNA: TGCAGTCTGAGCGGGGCCTTACAAGAGACCCAGTACTTC
CDR3: CSLSGALQETQYF

J: TRBJ2-1
size: medium-sized
D: TRBD1
V: TRBV20-1
DNA: TGCAGTGCTAAGATAGACCAGGGGGTCAATGAGCAGTTCTTC
CDR3: CSAKIDQGVNEQFF

J: TRBJ2-7
size: -
D: -
V: TRBV24-1
DNA: TGTGCCACCAGTGAGGGGTTCGAGCAGTACTTC
CDR3: CATSEGFEQYF

J: TRBJ1-1
size: -
D: -
V: TRBV12-3/TRBV12-4
DNA: TGTGCCAGCAGTTCGCGGGGTTGGAGCACTGAAGCTTTCTTT
CDR3: CASSSRGWSTEAFF

J: TRBJ2-5
size: few
D: -
V: TRBV29-1
DNA: TGCAGCGCCCATCCGGTAGTCGGGGAGACCCAGTACTTC
CDR3: CSAHPVVGETQYF

J: TRBJ1-1
size: many
D: -
V: TRBV6-2/TRBV6-3
DNA: TGTGCCAGCAGTGAAACCGGGGGGCGGAACACTGAAGCTTTCTTT
CDR3: CASSETGGRNTEAFF

J: TRBJ2-7
size: -
D: TRBD1
V: TRBV7-9
DNA: TGTGCCAGCAGCTTAGCGCTGGGGACAGGGCGCCACGAGCAGTACTTC
CDR3: CASSLALGTGRHEQYF

J: TRBJ2-7
size: -
D: TRBD1
V: TRBV7-9
DNA: TGTGCCAGCAGCCCGGGACAGACCTACGAGCAGTACTTC
CDR3: CASSPGQTYEQYF

J: TRBJ2-6
size: few
D: -
V: TRBV24-1
DNA: TGTGCCACCAGTGATTCAAGGGAACAGGCCAACGTCCTGACTTTC
CDR3: CATSDSREQANVLTF

J: TRBJ2-1
size: -
D: -
V: TRBV19
DNA: TGTGCCAGTAGCCCACCGACCGGATTCGGGCAGTTCTTC
CDR3: CASSPPTGFGQFF